This entry lists 23 T cell receptor beta chains sequenced from one sample in a study of blood T cell repertoires in COVID-19. Clones were sequenced by immunoSEQ multiplex PCR, and TCRdb holds only the in-frame ones, with some missing. The sample includes about 130,000 clones, less than 90% seen only once; the top ten take 5% to 8%. The sequenced sample was peripheral blood. Source of these receptors: a man at least 80 years old with active or convalescent COVID-19.

This clone has just a few counts. This chain uses TRBV5-1 with TRBJ1-2, with TRBD1 matching 8 bases. Germline V gene data show CDR1 as SGHRS and CDR2 as YFSETQ. Trimming removed 4 bases from V and 4 bases from J; junction bases left unmatched: 18. This CDR3 spans 18 amino acids. CDR3 sequence (DNA): TGCGCCAGCAGCCCATCAGGTTTGACGAAGACAGGGGCCTATGGCTACACCTTC. Encoded protein: CASSPSGLTKTGAYGYTF.

The chain is built from TRBV16 and TRBJ1-1, with D hard to call. Germline CDR1 reads KGHSY; CDR2 reads FQNENV. Trimming left V 6 bases short and J 1 base short, with 6 bases between. There are 12 residues in the CDR3. CDR3 sequence (DNA): TGTGCCAGCAGACGACAGAACACTGAAGCTTTCTTT. Residues: CASRRQNTEAFF.

The chain uses TRBV11-1 and TRBJ2-7; a weak D match, TRBD2 (5 bases). Trimming left V 3 bases short and J 7 bases short, with 16 bases between. Germline CDR1 reads SGHAT; CDR2 reads FQDESV (reference sequence). The CDR3 has 14 amino acids. The CDR3: CASSFGVREGEQYF. Written as DNA, the CDR3 is TGTGCCAGCAGCTTTGGTGTCCGGGAAGGGGAGCAGTACTTC.

This chain connects TRBV7-2 to TRBJ2-7; D is unresolved. This CDR3 is built from 14 residues. V was pared by 5 bases and J by 0 bases, with 11 bases between. Germline loops: CDR1 SGHTA, CDR2 FQGNSA. The chain's CDR3 is CASSRLERSYEQYF. CDR3 bases: TGTGCCAGCAGCCGTCTAGAGCGCTCCTACGAGCAGTACTTC.

This clone showed up just a few times. The chain employs TRBV7-6 and TRBJ2-6; D is undetermined. The CDR3 sequence is 15 residues long. Trimming cost V 3 bases and J 0 bases, with 6 bases left between them. The germline CDR1 and CDR2 sequences are SGHVS and FNYEAQ. CDR3 loop: CASSFRYSGANVLTF. The DNA for the CDR3 is TGTGCCAGCAGCTTTCGCTACTCTGGGGCCAACGTCCTGACTTTC.

J is TRBJ1-1 and V is TRBV5-4, with D possibly being TRBD1 (5 bases). Germline lookup yields CDR1 SGHNT and CDR2 YYREEE (reference sequence). The CDR3 consists of 17 residues. Between the trimmed V and J ends, which lost 0 bases and 2 bases, there was a span of 17 bases. The CDR3 DNA is TGTGCCAGCAGCTTGGAAAAGGGGCAGCCAATCAACACTGAAGCTTTCTTT. It translates to CASSLEKGQPINTEAFF. The whole variable domain, remainder taken from reference TRBV5-4 and TRBJ1-1, is ETGVTQSPTHLIKTRGQQVTLRCSSQSGHNTVSWYQQALGQGPQFIFQYYREEENGRGNFPPRFSGLQFPNYSSELNVNALELDDSALYLCASSLEKGQPINTEAFFGQGTRLTVV.

The chain uses TRBV24-1 and TRBJ2-3; tentatively, D is TRBD1 (5 bases). V lost 6 bases to trimming and J lost 0 bases, with 12 bases between them. The CDR3 has 15 amino acids. Germline-derived CDR1 and CDR2 are KGHDR and SFDVKD. For the CDR3, the DNA is TGTGCCACCAGTTCAGGGTTGGCCAGCACAGATACGCAGTATTTT. Translated: CATSSGLASTDTQYF.

The rearrangement uses TRBV7-6 and TRBJ1-6; 9 nucleotides line up with TRBD1. Germline CDR1 is SGHVS and CDR2 is FNYEAQ. J lost 7 bases, V lost 2 bases, and 3 bases had no gene match. The CDR3 is 15 amino acids. CDR3 region: CASSLRDRANSPLHF. The DNA of the CDR3 is TGTGCCAGCAGCTTACGGGACAGGGCAAATTCACCCCTCCACTTT.

A few counts support this clone. The chain is built from TRBV20-1 and TRBJ2-7; 8 bases agree with TRBD2. The CDR3 runs 14 residues. CDR1 DFQATT and CDR2 SNEGSKA come from the germline V gene (reference sequence). J gave up 6 bases and V 3 bases, and 10 bases lay outside the gene matches. This chain's CDR3 is CSASGVSGKVEQYF. In DNA, the CDR3 is TGCAGTGCTAGTGGCGTTAGCGGGAAAGTCGAGCAGTACTTC.

The chain has TRBV27 and TRBJ2-7; 7 bases line up with TRBD2. Losses at the gene ends were 3 bases for V and 2 bases for J; bases not matched to a gene: 7. This CDR3 contains 15 residues. The V gene's germline CDR1 is MNHEY and CDR2 SMNVEV (reference sequence). In DNA form, the CDR3 reads TGTGCCAGCAGTTTCGCGGCTAGCGGACCCTACGAGCAGTACTTC. This gives the protein CASSFAASGPYEQYF.

The gene calls are TRBV4-1 and TRBJ1-1, with D possibly TRBD1 on 6 matching bases. With 6 bases removed from V and 0 bases from J, the gap between germline ends came to 17 bases. Germline V gene sequence: CDR1 MGHRA, CDR2 YSYEKL. The CDR3 has 16 amino acids. In DNA form, the CDR3 reads TGCGCCAGCAGAAAAGGGGGGGAGCACCTGAACACTGAAGCTTTCTTT. Protein product: CASRKGGEHLNTEAFF.

Concerning this clone itself: Different DNA sequences within this sample yield the same CDR3. The CDR3 nucleotides read TGCAGTGCTAGTGGTAGGGGTGGCTATGGCTACACCTTC. Its protein is CSASGRGGYGYTF. This chain connects TRBV20-1 to TRBJ1-2, with D perhaps TRBD1 (5 bases). The CDR3 is made up of 13 amino acids. Germline loops: CDR1 DFQATT, CDR2 SNEGSKA (reference sequence). Between the trimmed V and J ends, which lost 3 bases and 4 bases, there was a span of 12 bases.

The V and J genes are TRBV21-1 and TRBJ1-5; the table's D call, TRBD1, has no DNA check behind it. TRBV21-1 is a pseudogene segment. This CDR3 has 18 residues. The CDR3 loop is CASSNGSGQGRQYQPQHF. DNA of the CDR3: TGTGCCAGCAGCAACGGGTCCGGACAGGGGAGGCAGTATCAGCCCCAGCATTTT.

The chain employs TRBV5-6 and TRBJ1-2, with 7 bases lining up with TRBD1. Germline V CDR1 and CDR2: SGHDT, YYEEEE. The CDR3 totals 13 residues. The junction had 7 bases not matched to a gene; V was cut back by 5 bases and J by 6 bases. CDR3: CASRLGTVHGYTF. The CDR3 nucleotides are TGTGCCAGCAGGCTTGGGACAGTCCATGGCTACACCTTC.

The chain combines TRBV27 with TRBJ1-1; 7 bases are shared with TRBD1. Germline-derived CDR1 and CDR2 are MNHEY and SMNVEV (reference sequence). Losses at the gene ends were 2 bases for V and 3 bases for J; bases not matched to a gene: 3. The length of the CDR3 is 14 residues. The CDR3 bases are TGTGCCAGCAGTTTAAGGGGACAGTACACTGAAGCTTTCTTT. Encoded protein: CASSLRGQYTEAFF.

This clone was counted between two and nine times. This sequence joins TRBV7-9 and TRBJ2-1, with TRBD2 identical over 8 bases. The CDR3 loop spans 15 amino acids. From germline, CDR1 is SEHNR and CDR2 FQNEAQ (reference sequence). V shed 7 bases, J shed 6 bases, and the junction held 11 bases outside the gene matches. The CDR3 spells CASTKTGTSPNEQFF. The CDR3 region has the DNA TGTGCCAGCACTAAAACCGGGACTAGTCCCAATGAGCAGTTCTTC.

The CDR3 reads CASRATGSNEKLFF. The CDR3 DNA follows: TGTGCCAGCAGGGCGACGGGGTCTAATGAAAAACTGTTTTTT. This chain uses TRBV5-4 with TRBJ1-4, with D unresolved. Trimming cost V 5 bases and J 3 bases, with 11 bases left between them. The CDR3 loop spans 14 amino acids. Germline CDR1 SGHNT, CDR2 YYREEE (reference sequence).

J is TRBJ1-3 and V is TRBV11-2; no definite D call. CDR3 size: 12 residues. Per the germline V gene, CDR1 is SGHAT and CDR2 is FQNNGV. The V end was cut by 4 bases, the J end by 10 bases, with 11 bases between. The CDR3 nucleotides are TGTGCCAGCAGCTCACTTCCCGGTACCATATATTTT. This sequence encodes CASSSLPGTIYF.

This clone occurred a few times. For the CDR3, the DNA is TGTGCCAGCAGCTTCGGGGGGATGGTCACCGGGGAGCTGTTTTTT. It is translated as CASSFGGMVTGELFF. V is TRBV5-4 and J is TRBJ2-2, with TRBD2 matching 7 bases. V was clipped by 2 bases and J by 4 bases; unmatched bases: 5. This CDR3 is 15 amino acids long. CDR1 and CDR2 (germline): SGHNT, YYREEE (reference sequence).

The chain joins TRBV2 to TRBJ2-4; D might be TRBD1 (6 bases). CDR1 is SNHLY and CDR2 is FYNNEI in the germline V gene. Trimming pared 5 bases from V and 0 bases from J, leaving 11 bases between. The CDR3 is 15 residues long. In DNA form, the CDR3 reads TGTGCCAGCAGTTATACAGGGATAGCCAAAAACATTCAGTACTTC. Its translation: CASSYTGIAKNIQYF.

V and J are TRBV30 and TRBJ1-2; 7 nucleotides align to TRBD1. The CDR3 has 15 amino acids. The ends lost 0 bases at V and 2 bases at J; junction bases unmatched: 6. In germline, CDR1 is GTSNPN, CDR2 SVGIG (reference sequence). This chain's CDR3 is CAWSVLGGANYGYTF. The CDR3 region has the DNA TGTGCCTGGAGTGTATTAGGGGGCGCGAACTATGGCTACACCTTC.

This clone was picked up a small number of times. The genes are TRBV2 and TRBJ2-2; 10 nucleotides agree with TRBD2. The CDR3 is made up of 15 amino acids. Germline V CDR1 and CDR2: SNHLY, FYNNEI. Unmatched junction bases numbered 8, after V lost 8 bases and J lost 5 bases. DNA for the CDR3: TGTGCCAGCCGTACTAGCGGGACGGGGACCGGGGAGCTGTTTTTT. Its protein product is CASRTSGTGTGELFF.

The chain's CDR3 is CASSQPQGGYGYTF. Written as DNA, the CDR3 is TGCGCCAGCAGCCAACCGCAGGGGGGCTATGGCTACACCTTC. The chain links TRBV4-1 to TRBJ1-2, with 7 positions matching TRBD1. Germline assignment: CDR1 MGHRA and CDR2 YSYEKL. V shed 2 bases and J 4 bases; nucleotides not matched to a gene: 4. The CDR3 runs 14 residues.